Shown below are 3 T cell receptor beta chains from a single sample sequenced in a study of control samples from healthy donors and cancer patients (dated by TCRdb to about 2020). The library came from the immunoSEQ multiplex PCR assay. TCRdb re-hosts the immuneACCESS table, in-frame sequences only. Its copies lack some clones; in the studies checked, an unresolved V gene accounts for under half of them, and the cause for the rest is not known. This sample lists under 200,000 clones; 90% to 95% were detected once. The top ten constitute less than 1.6% of the sample. Material: blood. The receptors stem from a woman aged 30 to 39 in good health.

The chain is built from TRBV6-1 and TRBJ1-1; D is perhaps TRBD1 (6 bases). This CDR3 comprises 14 residues. Trimming shortened V by 1 base and J by 6 bases, and 12 bases separated the two germline ends. Per germline, CDR1 MNHNS and CDR2 SASEGT. In DNA form, the CDR3 reads TGTGCCAGCAGTGAAGACAGGGAGATCCCTGAAGCTTTCTTT. This codes for CASSEDREIPEAFF.

The CDR3 DNA sequence: TGTGCCAGCAGTGACACCGGCATGAACACTGAAGCTTTCTTT. Its protein product is CASSDTGMNTEAFF. The chain recombines TRBV2 with TRBJ1-1, with unresolved D. The V and J ends lost 3 bases and 0 bases respectively, with 8 bases between them. Per germline, CDR1 SNHLY and CDR2 FYNNEI. This CDR3 comprises 14 residues.

The chain's CDR3 is CASSLVTSGGGEQFF. The DNA for the CDR3 is TGCGCCAGCAGCTTGGTTACTAGCGGGGGTGGTGAGCAGTTCTTC. The chain couples TRBV5-1 to TRBJ2-1, with 11 bases identical to TRBD2. The CDR3 loop spans 15 amino acids. J was trimmed by 9 bases and V by 0 bases; bases with no gene match: 5. The germline gives CDR1 SGHRS, CDR2 YFSETQ.